This T cell receptor beta chain was identified during a study of blood T cell repertoires in COVID-19. About the study: T cells, B-cell-depleted T cells, or PBMCs supplied cDNA or gDNA.

Here immunoSEQ multiplex PCR was the method, and the copy in TCRdb shows in-frame clones only, minus some. The sample has more than 85,000 clones, around 84% seen once; the top ten hold approximately 7.9%. Material for sequencing was peripheral blood. The TCR originated in a woman aged 80 or older with active or convalescent COVID-19.

CDR3 protein: CASSLGGGLGQPQHF. CDR3 nucleotides: TGCGCCAGCAGCTTGGGTGGCGGGCTGGGTCAGCCCCAGCATTTT. The chain carries TRBV5-1 and TRBJ1-5; the D is unclear. The V end was cut by 0 bases, the J end by 6 bases, with 13 bases between. Germline V gene lookup returns CDR1 SGHRS and CDR2 YFSETQ. The CDR3 totals 15 residues.